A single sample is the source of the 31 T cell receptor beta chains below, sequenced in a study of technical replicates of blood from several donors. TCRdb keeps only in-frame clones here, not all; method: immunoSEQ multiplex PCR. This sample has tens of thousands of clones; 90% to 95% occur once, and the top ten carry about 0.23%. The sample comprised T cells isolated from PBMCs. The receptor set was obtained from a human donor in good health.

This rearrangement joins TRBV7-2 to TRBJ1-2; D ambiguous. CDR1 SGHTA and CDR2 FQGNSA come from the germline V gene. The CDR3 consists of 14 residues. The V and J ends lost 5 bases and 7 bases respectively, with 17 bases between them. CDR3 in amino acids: CASSAERTAGGYTF. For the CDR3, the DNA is TGTGCCAGCAGCGCGGAACGGACTGCCGGTGGCTACACCTTC.

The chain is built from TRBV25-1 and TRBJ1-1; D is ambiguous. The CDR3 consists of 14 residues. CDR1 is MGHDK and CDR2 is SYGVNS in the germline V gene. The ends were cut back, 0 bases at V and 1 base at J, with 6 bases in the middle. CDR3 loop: CASSEYGGNTEAFF. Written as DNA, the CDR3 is TGTGCCAGCAGTGAATATGGAGGGAACACTGAAGCTTTCTTT.

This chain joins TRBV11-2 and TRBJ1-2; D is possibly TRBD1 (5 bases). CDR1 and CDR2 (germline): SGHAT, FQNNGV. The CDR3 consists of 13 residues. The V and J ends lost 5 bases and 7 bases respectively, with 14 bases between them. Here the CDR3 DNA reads TGTGCCAGCAGCCTCACTGGGGGGGGTGGCTACACCTTC. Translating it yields CASSLTGGGGYTF.

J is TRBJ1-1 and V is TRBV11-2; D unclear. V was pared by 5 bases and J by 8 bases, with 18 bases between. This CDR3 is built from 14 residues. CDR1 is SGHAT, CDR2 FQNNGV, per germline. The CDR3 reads CASSKKPIAGEAFF. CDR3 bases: TGTGCCAGCAGCAAAAAACCTATAGCGGGGGAAGCTTTCTTT.

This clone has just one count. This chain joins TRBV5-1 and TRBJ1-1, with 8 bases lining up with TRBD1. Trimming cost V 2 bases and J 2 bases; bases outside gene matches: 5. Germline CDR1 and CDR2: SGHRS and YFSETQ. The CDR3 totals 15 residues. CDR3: CASSFGRGRNTEAFF. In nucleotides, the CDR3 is TGCGCCAGCAGCTTCGGCAGGGGGCGTAACACTGAAGCTTTCTTT.

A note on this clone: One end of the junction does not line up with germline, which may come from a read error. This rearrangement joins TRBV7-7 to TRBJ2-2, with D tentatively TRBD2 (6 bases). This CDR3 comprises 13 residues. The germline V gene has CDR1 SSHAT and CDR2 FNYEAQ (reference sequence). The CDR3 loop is CASSGPAGGELFF. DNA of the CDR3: TGTGCTAGCAGCGGGCCGGCGGGCGGGGAGCTGTTTTTT.

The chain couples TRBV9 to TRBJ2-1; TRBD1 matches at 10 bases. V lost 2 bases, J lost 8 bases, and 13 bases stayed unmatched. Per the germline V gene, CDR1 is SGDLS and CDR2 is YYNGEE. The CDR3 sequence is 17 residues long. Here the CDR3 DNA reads TGTGCCAGCAGCGTCGAGGCCGGGACAGGGGCCTTACATGAGCAGTTCTTC. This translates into CASSVEAGTGALHEQFF.

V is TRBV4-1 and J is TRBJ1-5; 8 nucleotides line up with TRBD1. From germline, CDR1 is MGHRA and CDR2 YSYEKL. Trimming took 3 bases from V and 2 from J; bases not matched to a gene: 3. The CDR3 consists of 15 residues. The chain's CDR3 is CASSHVGQGNQPQHF. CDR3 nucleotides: TGCGCCAGCAGCCATGTGGGACAGGGCAATCAGCCCCAGCATTTT.

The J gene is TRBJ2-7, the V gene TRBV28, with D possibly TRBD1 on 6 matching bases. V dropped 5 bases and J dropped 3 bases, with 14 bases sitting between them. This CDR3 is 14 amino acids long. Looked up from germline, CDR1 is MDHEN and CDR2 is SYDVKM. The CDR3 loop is CASSLPGHGYEQYF. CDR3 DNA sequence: TGTGCCAGCAGTCTGCCGGGACACGGCTACGAGCAGTACTTC.

The CDR3 DNA reads as TGTGCCAGCAGCTTCGGAGACAGTTCTCTTTCCTACGAGCAGTACTTC. This encodes CASSFGDSSLSYEQYF. The chain links TRBV7-9 to TRBJ2-7; D perhaps matches TRBD1 (5 bases). The CDR3 sequence is 16 residues long. Between the trimmed V and J ends, which lost 3 bases and 1 base, there was a span of 16 bases. Germline loops: CDR1 SEHNR, CDR2 FQNEAQ (reference sequence).

CDR3 loop: CATIINSGAKNIQYF. The CDR3 DNA reads as TGTGCCACCATCATAAACTCCGGAGCCAAAAACATTCAGTACTTC. The rearrangement joins TRBV28 to TRBJ2-4; D is unresolved. This CDR3 comprises 15 residues. The germline V gene encodes CDR1 MDHEN and CDR2 SYDVKM. Trimming took off 10 bases at V and 0 bases at J, with 16 bases between the two ends.

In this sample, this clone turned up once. In nucleotides, the CDR3 is TGTGCCAGCAGCGTTGAACAGCTTGAAAAACTGTTTTTT. The encoded protein is CASSVEQLEKLFF. The genes are TRBV7-8 and TRBJ1-4; D call uncertain. Germline V gene sequence: CDR1 SGHVS, CDR2 FQNEAQ. V lost 5 bases and J 7 bases, leaving 11 bases between the germline ends. The CDR3 runs to 13 residues.

The CDR3 protein is CASSSTALREKLFF. The CDR3 bases are TGTGCCAGCAGCTCGACAGCTCTACGTGAAAAACTGTTTTTT. The chain employs TRBV7-9 and TRBJ1-4; D is possibly TRBD1 (5 bases). CDR1 is SEHNR and CDR2 is FQNEAQ in the germline V gene (reference sequence). The CDR3 covers 14 residues. V lost 4 bases to trimming and J lost 7 bases, with 13 bases between them.

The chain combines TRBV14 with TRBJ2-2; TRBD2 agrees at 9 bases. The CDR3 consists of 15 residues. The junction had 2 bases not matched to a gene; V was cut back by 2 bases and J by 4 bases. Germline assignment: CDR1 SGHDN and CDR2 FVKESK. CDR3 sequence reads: CASSQSAGGTGELFF. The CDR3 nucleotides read TGTGCCAGCAGCCAATCAGCGGGAGGCACCGGGGAGCTGTTTTTT. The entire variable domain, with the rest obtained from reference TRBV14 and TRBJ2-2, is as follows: EAGVTQFPSHSVIEKGQTVTLRCDPISGHDNLYWYRRVMGKEIKFLLHFVKESKQDESGMPNNRFLAERTGGTYSTLKVQPAELEDSGVYFCASSQSAGGTGELFFGEGSRLTVL.

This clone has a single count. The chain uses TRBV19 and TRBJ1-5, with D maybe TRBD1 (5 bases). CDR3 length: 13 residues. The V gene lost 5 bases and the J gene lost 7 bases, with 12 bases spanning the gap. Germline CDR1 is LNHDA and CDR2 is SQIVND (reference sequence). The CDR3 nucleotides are TGTGCCAGTAGTGTGGGGGGGGGACAGCCCCAGCATTTT. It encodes CASSVGGGQPQHF. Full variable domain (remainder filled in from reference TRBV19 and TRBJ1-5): DGGITQSPKYLFRKEGQNVTLSCEQNLNHDAMYWYRQDPGQGLRLIYYSQIVNDFQKGDIAEGYSVSREKKESFPLTVTSAQKNPTAFYLCASSVGGGQPQHFGDGTRLSIL.

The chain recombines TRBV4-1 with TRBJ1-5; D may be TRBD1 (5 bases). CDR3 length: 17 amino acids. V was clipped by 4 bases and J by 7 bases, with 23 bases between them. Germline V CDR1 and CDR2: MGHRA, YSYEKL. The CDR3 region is CASSPRQTSGGGQPQHF. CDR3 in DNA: TGCGCCAGCAGCCCCCGACAGACCAGCGGGGGTGGGCAGCCCCAGCATTTT.

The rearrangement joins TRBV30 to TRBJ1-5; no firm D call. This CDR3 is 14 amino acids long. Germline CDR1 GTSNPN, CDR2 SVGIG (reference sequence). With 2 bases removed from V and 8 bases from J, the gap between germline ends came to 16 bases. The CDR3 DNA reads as TGTGCCTGGAGTCCTTGGGGAGGGAGGAAGCCCCAGCATTTT. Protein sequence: CAWSPWGGRKPQHF.

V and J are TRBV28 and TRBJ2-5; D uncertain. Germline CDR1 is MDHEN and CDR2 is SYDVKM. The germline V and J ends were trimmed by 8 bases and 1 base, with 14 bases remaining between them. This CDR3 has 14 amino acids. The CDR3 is CASCGRRLQETQYF. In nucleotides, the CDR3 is TGTGCCAGCTGCGGTAGGCGACTCCAAGAGACCCAGTACTTC.

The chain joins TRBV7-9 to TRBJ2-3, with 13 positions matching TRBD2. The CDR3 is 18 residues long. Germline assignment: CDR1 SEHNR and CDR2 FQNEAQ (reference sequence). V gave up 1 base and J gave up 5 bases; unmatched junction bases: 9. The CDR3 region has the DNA TGTGCCAGCAGCTTAGTGAGGACTAGCGGGAGAGGCGGAGATACGCAGTATTTT. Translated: CASSLVRTSGRGGDTQYF.

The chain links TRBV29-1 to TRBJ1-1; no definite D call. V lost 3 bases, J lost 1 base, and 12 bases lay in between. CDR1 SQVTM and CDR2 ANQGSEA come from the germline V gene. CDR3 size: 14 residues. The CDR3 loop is CSVERRVRNTEAFF. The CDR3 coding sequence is TGCAGCGTTGAGCGCCGGGTGAGGAACACTGAAGCTTTCTTT. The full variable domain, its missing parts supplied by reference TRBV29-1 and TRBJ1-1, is SAVISQKPSRDICQRGTSLTIQCQVDSQVTMMFWYRQQPGQSLTLIATANQGSEATYESGFVIDKFPISRPNLTFSTLTVSNMSPEDSSIYLCSVERRVRNTEAFFGQGTRLTVV.

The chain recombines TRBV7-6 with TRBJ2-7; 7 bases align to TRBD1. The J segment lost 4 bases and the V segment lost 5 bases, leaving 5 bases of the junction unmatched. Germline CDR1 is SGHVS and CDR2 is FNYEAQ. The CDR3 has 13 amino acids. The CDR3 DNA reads TGTGCCAGCAGCCCGTCACAGGGGTACGAGCAGTACTTC. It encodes CASSPSQGYEQYF.

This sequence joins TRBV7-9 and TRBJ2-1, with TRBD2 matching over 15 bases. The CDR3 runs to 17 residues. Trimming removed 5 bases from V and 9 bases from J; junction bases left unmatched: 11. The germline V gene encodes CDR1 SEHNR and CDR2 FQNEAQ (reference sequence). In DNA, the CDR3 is TGTGCCAGCAGCGGATCCGGGACTAGCGGGGGGCTCGGTGAGCAGTTCTTC. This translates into CASSGSGTSGGLGEQFF.

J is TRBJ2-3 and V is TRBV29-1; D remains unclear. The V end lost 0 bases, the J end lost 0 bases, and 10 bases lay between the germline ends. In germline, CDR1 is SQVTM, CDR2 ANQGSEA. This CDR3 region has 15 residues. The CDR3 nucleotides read TGCAGCGTTGAAGACCGTCTGAGAAGCACAGATACGCAGTATTTT. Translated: CSVEDRLRSTDTQYF.

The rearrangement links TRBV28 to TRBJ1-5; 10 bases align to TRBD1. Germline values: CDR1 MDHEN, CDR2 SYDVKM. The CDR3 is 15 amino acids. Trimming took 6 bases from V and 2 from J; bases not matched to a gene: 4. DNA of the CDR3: TGTGCCAGCAGGGGAGGGACAGGGGGCAATCAGCCCCAGCATTTT. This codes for CASRGGTGGNQPQHF.

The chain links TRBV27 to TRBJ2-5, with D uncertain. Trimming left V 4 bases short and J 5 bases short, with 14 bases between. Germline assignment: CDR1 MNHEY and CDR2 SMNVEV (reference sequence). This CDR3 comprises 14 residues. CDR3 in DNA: TGTGCCAGCAGTTCCACGACAAGTTTGGAGACCCAGTACTTC. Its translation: CASSSTTSLETQYF.

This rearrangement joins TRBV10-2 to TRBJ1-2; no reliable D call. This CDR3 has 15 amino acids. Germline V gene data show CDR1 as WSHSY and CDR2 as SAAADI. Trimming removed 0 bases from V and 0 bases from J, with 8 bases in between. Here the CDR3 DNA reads TGCGCCAGCAGTGAGTCCGAGGGAGCTAACTATGGCTACACCTTC. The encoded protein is CASSESEGANYGYTF.

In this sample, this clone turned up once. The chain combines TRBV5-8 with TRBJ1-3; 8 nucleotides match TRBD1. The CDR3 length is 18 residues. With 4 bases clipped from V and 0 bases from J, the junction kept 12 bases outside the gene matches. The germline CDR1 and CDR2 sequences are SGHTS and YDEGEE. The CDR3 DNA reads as TGTGCCAGCAGCCCGGACAGGGATCGATCGAGCTCTGGAAACACCATATATTTT. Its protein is CASSPDRDRSSSGNTIYF.

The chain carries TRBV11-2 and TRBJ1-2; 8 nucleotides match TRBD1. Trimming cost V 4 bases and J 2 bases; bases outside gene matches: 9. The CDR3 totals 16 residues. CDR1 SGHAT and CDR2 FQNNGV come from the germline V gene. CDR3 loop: CASSSGQGLLNYGYTF. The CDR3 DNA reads TGTGCCAGCAGCTCTGGACAGGGTTTATTAAACTATGGCTACACCTTC.

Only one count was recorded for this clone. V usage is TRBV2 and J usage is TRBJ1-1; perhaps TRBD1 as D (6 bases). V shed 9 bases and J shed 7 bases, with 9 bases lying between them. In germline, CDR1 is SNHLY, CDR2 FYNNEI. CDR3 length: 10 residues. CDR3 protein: CARQQGEAFF. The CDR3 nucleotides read TGTGCCAGACAACAGGGTGAAGCTTTCTTT.

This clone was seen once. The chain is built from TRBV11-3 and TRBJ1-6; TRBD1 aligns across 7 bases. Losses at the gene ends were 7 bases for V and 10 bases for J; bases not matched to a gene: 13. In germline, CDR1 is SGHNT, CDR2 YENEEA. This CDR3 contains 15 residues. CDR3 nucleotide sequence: TGTGCCAGCACGAACCAGGGGGTGGGTTCGTCACCCCTCCACTTT. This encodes CASTNQGVGSSPLHF.

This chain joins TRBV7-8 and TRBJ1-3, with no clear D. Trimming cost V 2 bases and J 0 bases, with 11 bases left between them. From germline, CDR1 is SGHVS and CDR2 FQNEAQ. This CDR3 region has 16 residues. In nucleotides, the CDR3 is TGTGCCAGCAGCTTATTTCCAGGTGACTCTGGAAACACCATATATTTT. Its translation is CASSLFPGDSGNTIYF.